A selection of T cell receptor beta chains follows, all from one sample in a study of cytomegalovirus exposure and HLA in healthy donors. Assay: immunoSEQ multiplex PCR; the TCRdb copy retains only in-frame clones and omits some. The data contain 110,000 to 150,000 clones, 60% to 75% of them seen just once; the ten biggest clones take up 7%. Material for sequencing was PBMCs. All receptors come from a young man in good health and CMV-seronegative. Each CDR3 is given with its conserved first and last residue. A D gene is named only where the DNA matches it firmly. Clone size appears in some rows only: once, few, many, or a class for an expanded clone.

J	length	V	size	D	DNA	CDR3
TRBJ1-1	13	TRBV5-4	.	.	TGTGCCAGCAGCCCCGAGTGGAACACTGAAGCTTTCTTT	CASSPEWNTEAFF
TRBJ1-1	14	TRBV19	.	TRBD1	TGTGCCAGTAGGGAAACAGGGGGAGGTACTGAAGCTTTCTTT	CASRETGGGTEAFF
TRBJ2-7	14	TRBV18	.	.	TGTGCCAGCTCACTTAACAGGGCCTCCTACGAGCAGTACTTC	CASSLNRASYEQYF
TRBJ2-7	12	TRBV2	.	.	TGTGCCAGCTTTAAGGGGCACTACGAGCAGTACTTC	CASFKGHYEQYF
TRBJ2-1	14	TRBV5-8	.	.	TGTGCCAGCATCGCCGACTTGTGGTACAATGAGCAGTTCTTC	CASIADLWYNEQFF
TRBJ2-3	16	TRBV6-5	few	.	TGTGCCAGCAGTTACGATCAACGGGATAGCACAGATACGCAGTATTTT	CASSYDQRDSTDTQYF
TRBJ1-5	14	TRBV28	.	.	TGTGCCAGCAGTCTTGAGGGTGTAGGTCAGCCCCAGCATTTT	CASSLEGVGQPQHF
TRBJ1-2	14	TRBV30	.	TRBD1	TGTGCCTGGAGAGAGACAGGGGAGGACTATGGCTACACCTTC	CAWRETGEDYGYTF
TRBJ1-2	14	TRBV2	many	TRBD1	TGTGCCAGCAGTCTTACGACAGGGGATTATGGCTACACCTTC	CASSLTTGDYGYTF
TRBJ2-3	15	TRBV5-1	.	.	TGCGCCAGCAGTATGGGAGTAGAACCTGGGAATACGCAGTATTTT	CASSMGVEPGNTQYF
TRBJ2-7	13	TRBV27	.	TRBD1	TGTGCCAGCAGGGGACAGGGGGCGGTCGAGCAGTACTTC	CASRGQGAVEQYF
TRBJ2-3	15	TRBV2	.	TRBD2	TGTGCCAGCAGCCGTAGCGGGGGGAGCGCAGATACGCAGTATTTT	CASSRSGGSADTQYF
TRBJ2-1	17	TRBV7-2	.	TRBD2	TGTGCCAGCAGCCCACCGCCCCCGGGGGGCTCCTACAATGAGCAGTTCTTC	CASSPPPPGGSYNEQFF
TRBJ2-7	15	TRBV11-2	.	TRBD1	TGTGCCAGCAGCTCACTTTGGGACAGGGGGAACGAGCAGTACTTC	CASSSLWDRGNEQYF
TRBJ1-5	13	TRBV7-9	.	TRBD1	TGTGCCAGCAGCCCTGACAGGGACCAGCCCCAGCATTTT	CASSPDRDQPQHF
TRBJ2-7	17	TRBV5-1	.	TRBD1	TGCGCCAGCAGGTTTGAATTGACCGGGACAGGGAACGACGAGCAGTACTTC	CASRFELTGTGNDEQYF
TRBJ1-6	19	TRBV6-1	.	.	TGTGCTAGCAGTGAGTGGGGGGGCAGGGGCCCCGTTACTAATTCACCCCTCCACTTT	CASSEWGGRGPVTNSPLHF
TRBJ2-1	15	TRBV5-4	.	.	TGTGCCAGCAGCTGGATACAGGGTCACGGCAATGAGCAGTTCTTC	CASSWIQGHGNEQFF
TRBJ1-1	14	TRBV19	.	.	TGTGCCAGTAGCTTCACTGGCGGGAACACTGAAGCTTTCTTT	CASSFTGGNTEAFF
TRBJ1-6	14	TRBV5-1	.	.	TGCGCCAGCAGCTCGGGTCTTGGCGATTCACCCCTCCACTTT	CASSSGLGDSPLHF
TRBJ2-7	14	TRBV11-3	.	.	TGTGCCAGCAGCCTCGACCCAAACAGCCACGAGCAGTACTTC	CASSLDPNSHEQYF
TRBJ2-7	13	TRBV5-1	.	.	TGCGCCAGCAGCTTGATACCCTCGGGGGAGCAGTACTTC	CASSLIPSGEQYF
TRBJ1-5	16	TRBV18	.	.	TGTGCCAGCTCACCAAGGGGGAAGGGTGGCAATCAGCCCCAGCATTTT	CASSPRGKGGNQPQHF
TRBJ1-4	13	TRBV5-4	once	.	TGTGCCAGCAGCTTGGAGGGAGGAGAAAAACTGTTTTTT	CASSLEGGEKLFF
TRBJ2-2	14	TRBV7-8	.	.	TGTGCCAGCAGCTTATCGGGAGTTCTCGGGGAGCTGTTTTTT	CASSLSGVLGELFF
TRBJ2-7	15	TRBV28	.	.	TGTGCCAGCAGTTTGTCTCGGCGGGATGTGAGGGAGCAGTACTTC	CASSLSRRDVREQYF
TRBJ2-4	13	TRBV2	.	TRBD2	TGTGCCAGCAGTTCTAGCGGGAGTACCAGTCAGTACTTC	CASSSSGSTSQYF
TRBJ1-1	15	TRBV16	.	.	TGTGCCAGCAGCAAACAGGTGATCATGAACACTGAAGCTTTCTTT	CASSKQVIMNTEAFF
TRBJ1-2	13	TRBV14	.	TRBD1	TGTGCCAGCAGCCCACAGACAGGGGCTGGCTACACCTTC	CASSPQTGAGYTF
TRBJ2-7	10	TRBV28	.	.	TGTGCCAGCCGTAACTACGAGCAGTACTTC	CASRNYEQYF
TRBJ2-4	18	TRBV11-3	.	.	TGTGCCAGCAGCTTAGAAAAGAGGGTGGGATCCCCCAAAAACATTCAGTACTTC	CASSLEKRVGSPKNIQYF
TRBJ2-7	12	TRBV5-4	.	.	TGTGCCAGCAGCTTTTTTTTAGCCGAGCAGTACTTC	CASSFFLAEQYF
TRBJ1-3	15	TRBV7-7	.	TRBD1	TGTGCTAGCAGCAGGGGACAGGGACCTGGAAACACCATATATTTT	CASSRGQGPGNTIYF
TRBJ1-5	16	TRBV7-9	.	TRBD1	TGTGCCAGCAGCTTAGGGCAGGGGGTCGGCAATCAGCCCCAGCATTTT	CASSLGQGVGNQPQHF
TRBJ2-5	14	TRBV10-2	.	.	TGCGCCAGCGCCGCGGGACCGAGCCAAGAGACCCAGTACTTC	CASAAGPSQETQYF
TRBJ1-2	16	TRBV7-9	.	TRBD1	TGTGCCAGCAGCTTAGTCGGGACAGGGGTTAACTATGGCTACACCTTC	CASSLVGTGVNYGYTF
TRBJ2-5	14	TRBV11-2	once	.	TGTGCCAGCAGCTACGGCCAGGGGAAAGAGACCCAGTACTTC	CASSYGQGKETQYF
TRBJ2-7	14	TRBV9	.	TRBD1	TGTGCCAGCAGCCCCTGGACAGGGAACTACGAGCAGTACTTC	CASSPWTGNYEQYF
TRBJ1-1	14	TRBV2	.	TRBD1	TGTGCCAGCCTTCCGGGACAGATCTACACTGAAGCTTTCTTT	CASLPGQIYTEAFF
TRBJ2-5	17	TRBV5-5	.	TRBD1	TGTGCCAGCAGCTTGGCGGTCCGTGCAGGGGGCTTAGAGACCCAGTACTTC	CASSLAVRAGGLETQYF
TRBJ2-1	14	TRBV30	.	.	TGTGCCGGCTCCGCGGGCCGTTTCTACAATGAGCAGTTCTTC	CAGSAGRFYNEQFF
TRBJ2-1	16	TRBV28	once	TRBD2	TGTGCCAGCAGTTTACGCACTAGCGGGCGATACAATGAGCAGTTCTTC	CASSLRTSGRYNEQFF
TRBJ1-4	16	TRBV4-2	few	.	TGTGCCAGCAGCTCAACACGGACAGCAGGGGTTGAAAAACTGTTTTTT	CASSSTRTAGVEKLFF
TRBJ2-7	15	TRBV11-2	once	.	TGTGCCAGCAGCCCCCCTCATGACAGCACCTACGAGCAGTACTTC	CASSPPHDSTYEQYF
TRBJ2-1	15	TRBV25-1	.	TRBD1	TGTGCCAGCAGTGAAGAGGGGACAGGGTCTTGGGAGCAGTTCTTC	CASSEEGTGSWEQFF
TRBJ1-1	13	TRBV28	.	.	TGTGCCAGCAGTTCCCACATGAACACTGAAGCTTTCTTT	CASSSHMNTEAFF
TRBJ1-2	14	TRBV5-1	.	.	TGCGCCAGCAGCTTGGATCCGAGGAGCTATGGCTACACCTTC	CASSLDPRSYGYTF
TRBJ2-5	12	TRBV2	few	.	TGTGCCAGCAGTTTTACTAAAGAGACCCAGTACTTC	CASSFTKETQYF
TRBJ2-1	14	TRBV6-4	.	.	TGTGCCAGCAGTGTCAGCGGAGGCTGGAATGAGCAGTTCTTC	CASSVSGGWNEQFF
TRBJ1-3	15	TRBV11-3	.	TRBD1	TGTGCCAGCATGAGGCGGGACAGGGCTGGAAACACCATATATTTT	CASMRRDRAGNTIYF
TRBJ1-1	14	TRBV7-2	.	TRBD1	TGTGCCAGCAGCCGTCAGGGGGGGAACACTGAAGCTTTCTTT	CASSRQGGNTEAFF
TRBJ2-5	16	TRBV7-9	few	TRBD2	TGTTCCAGCAGCTCAGGACTAGCGGGAGCCTCGGAGACCCAGTACTTC	CSSSSGLAGASETQYF
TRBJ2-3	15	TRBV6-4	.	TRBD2	TGTGCCAGCAGTGTATCTAGCGGGGAGGCAGATACGCAGTATTTT	CASSVSSGEADTQYF
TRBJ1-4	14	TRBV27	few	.	TGTGCCAGCAGTTTAGATGGAGATAATGAAAAACTGTTTTTT	CASSLDGDNEKLFF